These 20 T cell receptor beta chains were sequenced from one sample in a study of blood T cell repertoires in COVID-19. The repertoire was sequenced with immunoSEQ multiplex PCR; TCRdb's copy has only in-frame clones and lacks some. The data hold under 300,000 clones, with more than 75% observed a single time. Input material: PBMCs or T cells enriched from blood (not recorded which). Receptors were obtained from a middle-aged woman with acute COVID-19.

The chain combines TRBV18 with TRBJ2-7; weak D call: TRBD2 (5 bases). CDR3 size: 13 residues. V lost 2 bases to trimming and J lost 5 bases, with 10 bases between them. From germline, CDR1 is KGHSH and CDR2 LQKENI. The DNA of the CDR3 is TGTGCCAGCTCACCAAGAGGGTCGGACGAGCAGTACTTC. It codes for CASSPRGSDEQYF.

This clone was observed once. The rearrangement uses TRBV6-5 and TRBJ1-5; 7 bases agree with TRBD1. Per the germline V gene, CDR1 is MNHEY and CDR2 is SVGAGI. The ends lost 5 bases at V and 3 bases at J; junction bases unmatched: 4. This CDR3 is 14 amino acids long. DNA of the CDR3: TGTGCCAGCAGTCTTGGGACAGACAATCAGCCCCAGCATTTT. The encoded protein is CASSLGTDNQPQHF.

The chain is built from TRBV12-5 and TRBJ1-2; D might be TRBD1 (6 bases). V lost 2 bases and J 6 bases, leaving 22 bases between the germline ends. Germline CDR1 reads LGHNT; CDR2 reads FRNRAP. The length of the CDR3 is 17 residues. CDR3 amino acids: CASGLSLGGRRSHGYTF. CDR3 in DNA: TGTGCTAGTGGTTTGTCCTTAGGGGGTCGGCGTAGCCATGGCTACACCTTC.

The CDR3, as DNA: TGCAGCGTGGGCTCCGGGACAGGGGGTCAGCCCCAGCATTTT. Translated: CSVGSGTGGQPQHF. The rearrangement links TRBV29-1 to TRBJ1-5; 11 bases fit TRBD1. This CDR3 spans 14 amino acids. The V gene's germline CDR1 is SQVTM and CDR2 ANQGSEA. J lost 6 bases, V lost 6 bases, and 7 bases had no gene match.

The J gene is TRBJ1-5, the V gene TRBV28; TRBD1 agrees at 9 bases. The CDR3 has 17 amino acids. The V segment lost 8 bases and the J segment 4 bases; nucleotides outside the gene matches: 15. Germline CDR1 reads MDHEN; CDR2 reads SYDVKM. The DNA of the CDR3 is TGTGCCAGCCTAGAGGGTTCCGGGACAGGGCCTAATCAGCCCCAGCATTTT. It translates to CASLEGSGTGPNQPQHF. The variable domain in full, with the rest retrieved from reference TRBV28 and TRBJ1-5, is DVKVTQSSRYLVKRTGEKVFLECVQDMDHENMFWYRQDPGLGLRLIYFSYDVKMKEKGDIPEGYSVSREKKERFSLILESASTNQTSMYLCASLEGSGTGPNQPQHFGDGTRLSIL.

The gene calls are TRBV7-6 and TRBJ2-3; 13 nucleotides agree with TRBD2. The CDR3 covers 16 residues. Per germline, CDR1 SGHVS and CDR2 FNYEAQ. Trimming took 4 bases from V and 5 from J; bases not matched to a gene: 6. CDR3 loop: CASSSGLAGEGDTQYF. In DNA, the CDR3 is TGTGCCAGCAGCTCAGGACTAGCGGGGGAGGGAGATACGCAGTATTTT.

The V and J genes are TRBV15 and TRBJ2-5; D is possibly TRBD1 (6 bases). The CDR3 is made up of 15 amino acids. Germline V lookup: CDR1 LNHNV, CDR2 YYDKDF (reference sequence). Trimming removed 5 bases at V and 4 bases at J, with 17 bases between. In DNA, the CDR3 is TGTGCCACCAGCCCTCCAGGGGTAGCCCGAGAGACCCAGTACTTC. Protein: CATSPPGVARETQYF.

This chain connects TRBV7-9 to TRBJ2-1; D is ambiguous. CDR1 is SEHNR, CDR2 FQNEAQ, per germline (reference sequence). The CDR3 runs to 12 residues. The V gene lost 1 base and the J gene lost 13 bases, with 11 bases spanning the gap. CDR3 in amino acids: CASSLEETLQFF. As DNA, the CDR3 is TGTGCCAGCAGCTTAGAGGAGACGCTACAGTTCTTC.

This clone was seen only a few times. V usage is TRBV6-2 or TRBV6-3 and J usage is TRBJ2-7; 7 positions agree with TRBD1. Germline V gene lookup returns CDR1 MNHEY and CDR2 SVGEGT. V lost 6 bases and J lost 5; bases outside the gene matches: 13. This CDR3 region has 15 residues. CDR3 residues: CASSPTRDSAHEQYF. The DNA for the CDR3 is TGTGCCAGCAGCCCAACCCGGGACAGCGCCCACGAGCAGTACTTC.

This chain uses TRBV5-8 with TRBJ2-7, with D possibly matching TRBD1 (6 bases). Looked up from germline, CDR1 is SGHTS and CDR2 is YDEGEE. The CDR3 spans 14 residues. Trimming removed 3 bases from V and 0 bases from J, with 10 bases in between. As DNA, the CDR3 is TGTGCCAGCAGCTGGACAGCCAGCTCCTACGAGCAGTACTTC. Its protein product is CASSWTASSYEQYF.

The chain recombines TRBV24-1 with TRBJ2-7; TRBD2 matches at 7 bases. The CDR3 totals 12 residues. From germline, CDR1 is KGHDR and CDR2 SFDVKD. V gave up 8 bases and J gave up 6 bases; unmatched junction bases: 6. CDR3 protein: CATTSGFGEQYF. The CDR3 coding sequence is TGTGCCACCACTAGCGGATTCGGCGAGCAGTACTTC.

V gene TRBV3-1 (or the pseudogene TRBV3-2) combines with J gene TRBJ1-1; 9 bases agree with TRBD1. CDR1 LGHDT and CDR2 YNNKEL come from the germline V gene (reference sequence). Trimming took 5 bases from V and 4 from J; bases not matched to a gene: 8. This CDR3 comprises 15 residues. The CDR3 sequence: CASSTSTGGVTEAFF. For the CDR3, the DNA is TGTGCCAGCAGCACTTCGACAGGGGGGGTCACTGAAGCTTTCTTT.

The chain is built from TRBV6-5 and TRBJ1-1, with 7 nucleotides matching TRBD1. This CDR3 has 14 residues. Trimming removed 8 bases from V and 6 bases from J; junction bases left unmatched: 12. CDR1 and CDR2 from the germline V gene are MNHEY and SVGAGI. The CDR3 region is CASATGATEPEAFF. In DNA form, the CDR3 reads TGTGCCAGCGCCACAGGGGCAACGGAGCCTGAAGCTTTCTTT.

The chain joins TRBV7-2 to TRBJ1-4; 7 nucleotides agree with TRBD1. The CDR3 is 14 residues long. J lost 7 bases, V lost 1 base, and 3 bases had no gene match. Germline lookup yields CDR1 SGHTA and CDR2 FQGNSA. CDR3 in DNA: TGTGCCAGCAGCTTAGGGGGGACAGCTGAAAAACTGTTTTTT. Its translation: CASSLGGTAEKLFF.

The chain links TRBV6-5 to TRBJ1-2; no definite D call. Trimming stripped 6 bases from V and 7 bases from J, with 15 bases between. The CDR3 is 13 amino acids. The germline CDR1 and CDR2 sequences are MNHEY and SVGAGI. The CDR3 DNA reads TGTGCCAGCAGCCCACTTCCGGAGGTTGGCTACACCTTC. Amino acid sequence: CASSPLPEVGYTF.

The chain carries TRBV6-5 and TRBJ2-1; 7 bases are shared with TRBD2. CDR3 length: 12 amino acids. Germline CDR1 is MNHEY and CDR2 is SVGAGI. The trim removed 6 bases at V and 7 bases at J, leaving 3 bases unmatched. As DNA, the CDR3 is TGTGCCAGCAGAACAGCGGGAAATGAGCAGTTCTTC. Translated: CASRTAGNEQFF.

V and J are TRBV7-2 and TRBJ1-6, with TRBD1 identical over 7 bases. Unmatched junction bases numbered 2, after V lost 5 bases and J lost 7 bases. The germline CDR1 and CDR2 sequences are SGHTA and FQGNSA. This CDR3 has 13 residues. The CDR3 sequence: CASSGTANSPLHF. The DNA for the CDR3 is TGTGCCAGCAGCGGGACAGCCAATTCACCCCTCCACTTT.

This rearrangement joins TRBV5-4 to TRBJ2-7; D not resolved. The CDR3 consists of 15 residues. Looked up from germline, CDR1 is SGHNT and CDR2 is YYREEE (reference sequence). V lost 0 bases to trimming and J lost 0 bases, with 10 bases between them. The DNA of the CDR3 is TGTGCCAGCAGCTTGGCTAGTTCAAGCTCCTACGAGCAGTACTTC. Amino acid sequence: CASSLASSSSYEQYF.

This clone was seen once. The rearrangement joins TRBV6-6 to TRBJ2-2; D may be TRBD2 (6 bases). Trimming cost V 5 bases and J 0 bases, with 16 bases left between them. This CDR3 comprises 17 residues. The germline V gene has CDR1 MNHNY and CDR2 SVGAGI (reference sequence). The CDR3 DNA reads as TGTGCCAGCAGTCCAGAAGGAGGGTGGGCGAACACCGGGGAGCTGTTTTTT. This encodes CASSPEGGWANTGELFF.

The rearrangement uses TRBV19 and TRBJ1-4, with D unresolved. The germline V gene has CDR1 LNHDA and CDR2 SQIVND (reference sequence). Trimming left V 5 bases short and J 12 bases short, with 16 bases between. The CDR3 sequence is 13 residues long. CDR3 protein: CASSFRAAGELFF. The CDR3 DNA reads TGTGCCAGTAGTTTCCGAGCGGCCGGGGAACTGTTTTTT.